This T cell receptor beta chain was observed in a study of T cells in Graves' hyperthyroidism and ophthalmopathy. For the study at large: Peripheral blood was obtained at initial diagnosis, preceding any treatment.

The CDR3 is 15 amino acids. CDR1 MNHNS and CDR2 SASEGT come from the germline V gene. V dropped 4 bases and J dropped 1 base, with 13 bases sitting between them. Authors of the study amplified TCR beta CDR3 regions from RNA transcripts. An initial round of RT-PCR targeting the TCR CDR3 relied on the HTBI primer set. TCRdb reanalysed the multiplex PCR reads using MiXCR and keeps one entry per CDR3 protein. Among approximately 210,000 distinct CDR3 sequences listed, approximately 17% were seen once. This clonotype was seen a handful of times. The clonotype comes from a man aged 50 or older with Graves' hyperthyroidism. Sequencing was done on a sample of blood. This chain uses TRBV6-1 with TRBJ2-5, with a weak D call TRBD2 (5 bases). The CDR3 here is CASSGRLTLQETQYF. The CDR3 nucleotides are TGTGCCAGCAGTGGCCGACTAACCCTCCAAGAGACCCAGTACTTC.